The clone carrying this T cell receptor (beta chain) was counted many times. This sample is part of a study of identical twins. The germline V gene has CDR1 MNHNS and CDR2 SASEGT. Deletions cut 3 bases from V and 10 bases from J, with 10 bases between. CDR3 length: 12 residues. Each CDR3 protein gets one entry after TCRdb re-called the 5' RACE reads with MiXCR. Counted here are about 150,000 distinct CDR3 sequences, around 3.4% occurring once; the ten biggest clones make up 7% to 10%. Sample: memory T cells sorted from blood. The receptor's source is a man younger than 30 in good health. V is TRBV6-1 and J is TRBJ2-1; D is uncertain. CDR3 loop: CASSELVGEQFF. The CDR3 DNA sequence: TGTGCCAGCAGTGAGCTGGTCGGAGAGCAGTTCTTC.